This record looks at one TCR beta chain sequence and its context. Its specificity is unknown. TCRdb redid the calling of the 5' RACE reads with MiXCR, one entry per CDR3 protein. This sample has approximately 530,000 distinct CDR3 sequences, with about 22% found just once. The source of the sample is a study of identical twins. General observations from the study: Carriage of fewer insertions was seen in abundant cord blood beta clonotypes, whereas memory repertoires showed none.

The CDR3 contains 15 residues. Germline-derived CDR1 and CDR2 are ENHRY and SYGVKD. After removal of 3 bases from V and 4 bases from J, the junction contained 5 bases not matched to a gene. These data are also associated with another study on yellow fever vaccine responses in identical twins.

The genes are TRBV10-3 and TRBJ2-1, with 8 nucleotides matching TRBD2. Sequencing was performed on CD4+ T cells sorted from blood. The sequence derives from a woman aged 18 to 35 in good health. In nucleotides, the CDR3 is TGTGCCATCAGTGATACGGCGGGAGGATACAATGAGCAGTTCTTC. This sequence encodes CAISDTAGGYNEQFF.